One and the same sample provided the 5 T cell receptor beta chains below, sequenced in a study of OX40 agonist ivuxolimab in advanced cancers. Clones were read by immunoSEQ multiplex PCR, and TCRdb kept only the in-frame ones, dropping some. Among about 36,000 clones listed, just under 80% were seen once. Sample: CD4+ or CD8+ T cells sorted from blood, taken in a trial of the OX40 agonist ivuxolimab. These receptors were collected from an adult with an advanced solid tumor such as melanoma, head and neck, liver or kidney cancer.

CDR3 in DNA: TGTGCCAGCAGCCGTGGACTGGGAGAAGATACGCAGTATTTT. It encodes CASSRGLGEDTQYF. The J gene is TRBJ2-3, the V gene TRBV5-6, with D perhaps matching TRBD2 (5 bases). The germline V gene encodes CDR1 SGHDT and CDR2 YYEEEE. This CDR3 has 14 amino acids. The V and J ends lost 4 bases and 5 bases respectively, with 14 bases between them.

The gene calls are TRBV28 and TRBJ1-2, with a weak D call TRBD1 (5 bases). CDR1 is MDHEN and CDR2 is SYDVKM in the germline V gene. Trimming shortened V by 2 bases and J by 2 bases, and 9 bases separated the two germline ends. This CDR3 contains 14 residues. The CDR3 is CASSLLGVNYGYTF. The CDR3, as DNA: TGTGCCAGCAGTTTACTAGGGGTGAACTATGGCTACACCTTC.

The chain's CDR3 is CASSRMGQELQQYF. The CDR3 region has the DNA TGTGCCAGTAGTAGAATGGGACAGGAGCTACAGCAGTACTTC. The chain has TRBV19 and TRBJ2-7; 8 bases are shared with TRBD1. In germline, CDR1 is LNHDA, CDR2 SQIVND (reference sequence). V lost 4 bases and J lost 8; bases outside the gene matches: 10. The CDR3 is 14 amino acids.

CDR3 DNA: TGTGCCAGCATAGGGACTAGCGGACCGAATGAGCAGTTCTTC. It encodes CASIGTSGPNEQFF. This chain joins TRBV2 and TRBJ2-1, with 11 bases aligning to TRBD2. V was clipped by 7 bases and J by 7 bases; unmatched bases: 6. This CDR3 has 14 residues. Germline V CDR1 and CDR2: SNHLY, FYNNEI.

This sequence joins TRBV7-9 and TRBJ2-1; the D is unclear. Germline lookup yields CDR1 SEHNR and CDR2 FQNEAQ (reference sequence). The CDR3 loop spans 11 amino acids. The V end lost 5 bases, the J end lost 7 bases, and 6 bases lay between the germline ends. CDR3 sequence reads: CASSPQNEQFF. The CDR3 nucleotides read TGTGCCAGCAGCCCCCAGAATGAGCAGTTCTTC.